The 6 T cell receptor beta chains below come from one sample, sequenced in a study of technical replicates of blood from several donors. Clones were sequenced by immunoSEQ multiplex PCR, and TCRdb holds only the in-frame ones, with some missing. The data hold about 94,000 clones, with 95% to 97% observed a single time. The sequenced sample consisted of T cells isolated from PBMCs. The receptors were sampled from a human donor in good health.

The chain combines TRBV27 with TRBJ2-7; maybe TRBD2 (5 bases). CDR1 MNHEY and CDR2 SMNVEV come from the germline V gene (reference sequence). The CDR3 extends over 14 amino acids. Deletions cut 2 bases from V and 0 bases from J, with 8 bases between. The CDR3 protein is CASSLGGSSYEQYF. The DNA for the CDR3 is TGTGCCAGCAGTTTAGGCGGGTCCTCCTACGAGCAGTACTTC.

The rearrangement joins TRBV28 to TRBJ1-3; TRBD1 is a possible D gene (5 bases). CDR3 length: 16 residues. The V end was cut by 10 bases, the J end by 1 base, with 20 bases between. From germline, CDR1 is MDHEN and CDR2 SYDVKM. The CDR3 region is CATLNRRGASGNTIYF. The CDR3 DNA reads TGTGCCACCCTCAATCGGAGGGGCGCATCTGGAAACACCATATATTTT. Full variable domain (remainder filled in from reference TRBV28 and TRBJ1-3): DVKVTQSSRYLVKRTGEKVFLECVQDMDHENMFWYRQDPGLGLRLIYFSYDVKMKEKGDIPEGYSVSREKKERFSLILESASTNQTSMYLCATLNRRGASGNTIYFGEGSWLTVV.

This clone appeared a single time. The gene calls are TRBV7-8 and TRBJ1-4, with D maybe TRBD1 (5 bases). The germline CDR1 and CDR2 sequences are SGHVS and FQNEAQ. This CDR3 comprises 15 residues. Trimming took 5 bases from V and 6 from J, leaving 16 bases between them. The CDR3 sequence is CASSPYQGMDEKLFF. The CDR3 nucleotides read TGTGCCAGCAGCCCCTACCAGGGAATGGATGAAAAACTGTTTTTT.

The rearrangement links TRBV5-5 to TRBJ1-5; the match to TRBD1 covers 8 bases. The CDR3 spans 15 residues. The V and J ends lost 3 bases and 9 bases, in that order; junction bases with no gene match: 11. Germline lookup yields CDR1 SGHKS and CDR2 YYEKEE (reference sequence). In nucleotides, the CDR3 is TGTGCCAGCAGCTCGACAGGGGCCTCCCGAGGGCCCCAGCATTTT. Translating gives CASSSTGASRGPQHF.

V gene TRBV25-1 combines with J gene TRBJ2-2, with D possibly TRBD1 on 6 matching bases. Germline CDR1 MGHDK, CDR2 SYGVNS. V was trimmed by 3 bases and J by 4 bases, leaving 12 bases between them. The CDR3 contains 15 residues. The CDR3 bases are TGTGCCAGCAGTGATTGGGGACATGGCACCGGGGAGCTGTTTTTT. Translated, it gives CASSDWGHGTGELFF.

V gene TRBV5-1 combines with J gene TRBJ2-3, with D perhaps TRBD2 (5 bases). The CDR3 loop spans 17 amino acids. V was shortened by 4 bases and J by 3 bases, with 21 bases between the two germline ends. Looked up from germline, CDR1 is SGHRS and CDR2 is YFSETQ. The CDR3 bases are TGCGCCAGCAGCCCCGGAGGTGGAAGCGGCAGGACAGATACGCAGTATTTT. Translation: CASSPGGGSGRTDTQYF.